A selection of T cell receptor beta chains follows, all from one sample in a study of T cells in Graves' hyperthyroidism and ophthalmopathy. Each CDR3 protein is one row after TCRdb ran MiXCR on the multiplex PCR reads. The repertoire holds fewer than 650,000 distinct CDR3 sequences, 13% to 15% seen once, with 7% to 9% in the top ten. Sequencing input: blood. The receptors were gathered from a woman between 18 and 29 years old with Graves' ophthalmopathy. Both conserved end residues are part of each CDR3. Fields, in order: V gene, J gene, D gene, clone size, CDR3 protein, CDR3 DNA. A D gene is named only where the DNA matches it firmly. Some rows mark clone size as missing; the rest say once, few, many or name a class of expanded clone.

>TRBV7-3|TRBJ2-1|TRBD1|few
CASSLFPGQDNEQFF
TGTGCCAGCAGCCTTTTCCCGGGACAGGACAATGAGCAGTTCTTC
>TRBV14|TRBJ1-2|NA|NA
CASSPPGGQAYGYTF
TGTGCCAGCAGCCCGCCAGGAGGGCAGGCCTATGGCTACACCTTC
>TRBV27|TRBJ2-1|TRBD2|many
CASSFFLAGTYNEQFF
TGTGCCAGCAGTTTCTTCCTAGCGGGAACCTACAATGAGCAGTTCTTC
>TRBV9|TRBJ2-1|NA|many
CASSVELAEYNEQFF
TGTGCCAGCAGCGTAGAACTAGCAGAATACAATGAGCAGTTCTTC
>TRBV5-1|TRBJ2-1|TRBD1|many
CASSTRQGPNNEQFF
TGCGCCAGCAGCACCCGACAGGGCCCCAATAATGAGCAGTTCTTC
>TRBV20-1|TRBJ1-4|TRBD1|few
CSASPGTGINEKLFF
TGCAGTGCTAGTCCCGGGACAGGGATTAATGAAAAACTGTTTTTT
>TRBV2|TRBJ2-4|TRBD2|NA
CASRLSGGDKNIQYF
TGTGCCAGCAGGCTAAGCGGGGGCGACAAAAACATTCAGTACTTC
>TRBV24-1|TRBJ2-2|TRBD2|NA
CATSDPIGTSGDRNTGELFF
TGTGCCACCAGTGATCCAATAGGGACTAGCGGAGACAGGAACACCGGGGAGCTGTTTTTT
>TRBV5-6|TRBJ1-1|NA|NA
CASSFGPRDTEAFF
TGTGCCAGCAGCTTTGGACCGAGGGACACTGAAGCTTTCTTT
>TRBV20-1|TRBJ2-5|TRBD1|many
CSARDGTGAETQYF
TGCAGTGCTAGAGATGGTACAGGGGCGGAGACCCAGTACTTC
>TRBV30|TRBJ2-1|TRBD2|many
CAWSKTSLLSYNEQFF
TGTGCCTGGAGTAAGACTAGCCTCCTCTCCTACAATGAGCAGTTCTTC
>TRBV4-1|TRBJ1-5|TRBD1|few
CASSQSGGQGGNQPQHF
TGCGCCAGCAGCCAATCGGGGGGACAGGGAGGCAATCAGCCCCAGCATTTT
>TRBV28|TRBJ1-2|NA|many
CASSLAGSNYGYTF
TGTGCCAGCAGTTTAGCGGGGTCTAACTATGGCTACACCTTC
>TRBV7-9|TRBJ2-7|NA|NA
CASSLGMVGEQYF
TGTGCCAGCAGCTTGGGGATGGTGGGGGAGCAGTACTTC
>TRBV28|TRBJ2-3|NA|many
CASSLNRAGFGDTQYF
TGTGCCAGCAGTTTGAACCGGGCCGGGTTCGGAGATACGCAGTATTTT
>TRBV28|TRBJ2-7|TRBD1|many
CASRGDSPSSYEQYF
TGTGCCAGCAGAGGGGACAGCCCGAGCTCCTACGAGCAGTACTTC
>TRBV7-9|TRBJ1-3|NA|many
CASSFWTDGNTIYF
TGTGCCAGCAGCTTTTGGACGGATGGAAACACCATATATTTT
>TRBV5-6|TRBJ2-2|TRBD1|many
CASSTLGTGEGTGELFF
TGTGCCAGCAGCACCCTCGGGACAGGGGAAGGTACCGGGGAGCTGTTTTTT
>TRBV28|TRBJ2-1|TRBD2|many
CASSSPGGGSYNEQFF
TGTGCCAGCAGTTCCCCGGGGGGGGGCTCCTACAATGAGCAGTTCTTC
>TRBV29-1|TRBJ1-1|NA|many
CSVENRLGNTEAFF
TGCAGCGTTGAAAACCGCCTGGGGAACACTGAAGCTTTCTTT
>TRBV7-2|TRBJ2-3|TRBD2|many
CASSLDAGAGGDTQYF
TGTGCCAGCAGCTTAGATGCGGGAGCGGGAGGAGATACGCAGTATTTT
>TRBV6-2/TRBV6-3|TRBJ2-1|NA|many
CASRVDSQVNEQFF
TGTGCCAGCAGGGTGGACAGCCAAGTCAATGAGCAGTTCTTC
>TRBV7-2|TRBJ2-1|TRBD2|many
CASRFQAGGLSYNEQFF
TGTGCCAGCAGGTTTCAGGCGGGAGGGCTTTCCTACAATGAGCAGTTCTTC
>TRBV27|TRBJ2-2|NA|many
CASSLSGTGELFF
TGTGCCAGCAGTTTGTCGGGCACCGGGGAGCTGTTTTTT
>TRBV18|TRBJ2-1|NA|NA
CASSPPGSLFF
TGTGCCAGCTCACCCCCGGGCTCGCTGTTCTTC